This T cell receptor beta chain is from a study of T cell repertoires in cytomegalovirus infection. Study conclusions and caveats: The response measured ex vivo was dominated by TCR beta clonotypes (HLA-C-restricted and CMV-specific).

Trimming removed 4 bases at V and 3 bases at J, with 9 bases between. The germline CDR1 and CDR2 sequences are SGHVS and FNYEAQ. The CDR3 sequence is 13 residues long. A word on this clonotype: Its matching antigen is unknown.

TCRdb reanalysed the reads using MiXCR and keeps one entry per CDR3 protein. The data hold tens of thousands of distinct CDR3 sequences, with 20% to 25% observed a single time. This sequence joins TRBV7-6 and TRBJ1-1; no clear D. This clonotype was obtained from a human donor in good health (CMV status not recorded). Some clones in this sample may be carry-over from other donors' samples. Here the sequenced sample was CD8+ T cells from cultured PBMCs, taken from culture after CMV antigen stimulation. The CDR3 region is CASSSRRDTEAFF. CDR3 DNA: TGTGCCAGCAGCTCCCGGCGGGACACTGAAGCTTTCTTT. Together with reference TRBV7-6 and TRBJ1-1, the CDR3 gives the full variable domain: GAGVSQSPRYKVTKRGQDVALRCDPISGHVSLYWYRQALGQGPEFLTYFNYEAQQDKSGLPNDRFSAERPEGSISTLTIQRTEQRDSAMYRCASSSRRDTEAFFGQGTRLTVV.